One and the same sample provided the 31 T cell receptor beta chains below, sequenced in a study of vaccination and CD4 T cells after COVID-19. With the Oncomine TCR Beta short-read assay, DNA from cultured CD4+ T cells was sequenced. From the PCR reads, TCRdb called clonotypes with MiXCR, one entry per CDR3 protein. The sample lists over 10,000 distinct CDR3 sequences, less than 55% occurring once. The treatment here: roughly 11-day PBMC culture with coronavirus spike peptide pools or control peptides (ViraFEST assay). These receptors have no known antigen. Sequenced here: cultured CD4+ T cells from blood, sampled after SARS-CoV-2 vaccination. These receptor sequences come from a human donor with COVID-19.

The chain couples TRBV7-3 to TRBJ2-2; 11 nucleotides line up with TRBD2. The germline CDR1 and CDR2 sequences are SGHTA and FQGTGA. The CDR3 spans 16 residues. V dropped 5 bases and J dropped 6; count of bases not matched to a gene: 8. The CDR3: CASSPLAGGLAGELFF. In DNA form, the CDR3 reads TGTGCCAGCAGCCCGCTAGCGGGGGGACTGGCCGGGGAGCTGTTTTTT.

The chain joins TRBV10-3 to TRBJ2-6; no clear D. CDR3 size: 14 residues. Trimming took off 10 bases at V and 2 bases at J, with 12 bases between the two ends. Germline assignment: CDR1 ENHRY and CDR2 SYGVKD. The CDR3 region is CASRPQAGANVLTF. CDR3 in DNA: TGTGCCAGCCGCCCCCAGGCTGGGGCCAACGTCCTGACTTTC.

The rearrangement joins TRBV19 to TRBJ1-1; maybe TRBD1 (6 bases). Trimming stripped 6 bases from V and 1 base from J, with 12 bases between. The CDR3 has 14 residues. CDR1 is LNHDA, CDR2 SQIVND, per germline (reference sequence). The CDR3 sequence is CASRAPDRNTEAFF. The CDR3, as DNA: TGTGCCAGTAGGGCCCCGGACAGGAACACTGAAGCTTTCTTT.

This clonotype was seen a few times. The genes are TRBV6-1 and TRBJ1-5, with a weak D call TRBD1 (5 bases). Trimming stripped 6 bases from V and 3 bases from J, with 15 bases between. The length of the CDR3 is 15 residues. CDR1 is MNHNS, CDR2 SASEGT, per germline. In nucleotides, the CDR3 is TGTGCCAGCAGGGCCCCAGGGCCCCCCAATCAGCCCCAGCATTTT. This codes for CASRAPGPPNQPQHF.

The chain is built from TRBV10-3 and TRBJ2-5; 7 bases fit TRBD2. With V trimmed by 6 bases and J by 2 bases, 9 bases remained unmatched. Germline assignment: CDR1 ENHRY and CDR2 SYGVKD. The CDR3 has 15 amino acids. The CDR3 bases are TGTGCCATCAGGATGGGGGGGGTGGCTCAAGAGACCCAGTACTTC. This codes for CAIRMGGVAQETQYF.

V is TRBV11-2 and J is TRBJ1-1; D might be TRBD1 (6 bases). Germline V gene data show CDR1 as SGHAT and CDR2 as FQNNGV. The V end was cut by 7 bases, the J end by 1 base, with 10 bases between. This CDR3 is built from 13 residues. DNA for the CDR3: TGTGCCAGCAACCAGGGACAGAACACTGAAGCTTTCTTT. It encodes CASNQGQNTEAFF.

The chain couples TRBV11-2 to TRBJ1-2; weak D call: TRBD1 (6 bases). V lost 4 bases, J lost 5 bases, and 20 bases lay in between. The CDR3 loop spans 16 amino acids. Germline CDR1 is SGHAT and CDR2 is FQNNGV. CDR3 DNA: TGTGCCAGCAGCTCGATTCTCATACAGGGAGCGTATGGCTACACCTTC. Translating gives CASSSILIQGAYGYTF.

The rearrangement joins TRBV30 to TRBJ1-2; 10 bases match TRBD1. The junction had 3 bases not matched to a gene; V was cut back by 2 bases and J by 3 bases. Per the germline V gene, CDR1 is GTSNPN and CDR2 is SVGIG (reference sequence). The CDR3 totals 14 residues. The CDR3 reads CAWSRDRGYYGYTF. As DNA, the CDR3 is TGTGCCTGGAGTAGGGACAGGGGTTACTATGGCTACACCTTC.

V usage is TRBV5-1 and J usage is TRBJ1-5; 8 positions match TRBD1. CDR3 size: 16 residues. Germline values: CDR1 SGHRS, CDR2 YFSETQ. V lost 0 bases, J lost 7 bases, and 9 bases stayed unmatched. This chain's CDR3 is CASSLGSGGEWQPQHF. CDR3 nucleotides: TGCGCCAGCAGCTTGGGGTCAGGGGGCGAGTGGCAGCCCCAGCATTTT.

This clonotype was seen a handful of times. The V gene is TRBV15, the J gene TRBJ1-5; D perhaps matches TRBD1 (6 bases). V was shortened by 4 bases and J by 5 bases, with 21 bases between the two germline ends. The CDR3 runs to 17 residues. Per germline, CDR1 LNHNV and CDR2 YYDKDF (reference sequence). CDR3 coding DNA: TGTGCCACCAGCACACACTGGGGGACATCCACAGATCAGCCCCAGCATTTT. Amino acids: CATSTHWGTSTDQPQHF.

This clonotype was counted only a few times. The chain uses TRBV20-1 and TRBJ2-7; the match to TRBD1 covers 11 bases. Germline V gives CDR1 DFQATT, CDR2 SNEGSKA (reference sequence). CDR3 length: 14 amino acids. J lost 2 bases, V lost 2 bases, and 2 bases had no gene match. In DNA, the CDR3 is TGCAGTGCTAGAAGGGACAGGGGGGCCTACGAGCAGTACTTC. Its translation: CSARRDRGAYEQYF.

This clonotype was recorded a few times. DNA of the CDR3: TGTGCCAGCAGTACCCGGACAGGGAGTGGCTACACCTTC. It translates to CASSTRTGSGYTF. The chain recombines TRBV27 with TRBJ1-2, with TRBD1 identical over 8 bases. The CDR3 covers 13 residues. Unmatched junction bases numbered 6, after V lost 5 bases and J lost 7 bases. Germline-derived CDR1 and CDR2 are MNHEY and SMNVEV (reference sequence).

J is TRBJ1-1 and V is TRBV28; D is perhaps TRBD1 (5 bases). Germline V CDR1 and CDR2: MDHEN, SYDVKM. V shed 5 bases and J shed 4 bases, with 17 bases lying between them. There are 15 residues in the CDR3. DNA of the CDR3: TGTGCCAGCAGTGGATCTGAGGGGCTCTCCACTGAAGCTTTCTTT. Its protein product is CASSGSEGLSTEAFF.

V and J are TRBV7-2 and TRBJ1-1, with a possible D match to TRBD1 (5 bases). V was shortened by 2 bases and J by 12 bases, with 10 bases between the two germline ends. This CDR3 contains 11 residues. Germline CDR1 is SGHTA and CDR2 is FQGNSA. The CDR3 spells CASSLQGLPFF. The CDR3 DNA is TGTGCCAGCAGCTTACAGGGCTTGCCTTTCTTT.

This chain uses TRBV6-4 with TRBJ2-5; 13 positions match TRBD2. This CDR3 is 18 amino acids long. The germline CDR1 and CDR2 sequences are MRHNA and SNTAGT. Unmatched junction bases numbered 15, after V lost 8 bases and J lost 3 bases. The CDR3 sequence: CASGPARTSGGQKETQYF. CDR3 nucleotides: TGTGCCAGCGGACCAGCAAGGACTAGCGGGGGACAAAAAGAGACCCAGTACTTC.

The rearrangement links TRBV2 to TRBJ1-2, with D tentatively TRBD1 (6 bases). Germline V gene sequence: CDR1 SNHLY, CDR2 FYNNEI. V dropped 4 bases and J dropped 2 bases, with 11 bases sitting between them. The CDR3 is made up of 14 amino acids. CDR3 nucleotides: TGTGCCAGCAGTGGACAGGTAGCCAACTATGGCTACACCTTC. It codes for CASSGQVANYGYTF.

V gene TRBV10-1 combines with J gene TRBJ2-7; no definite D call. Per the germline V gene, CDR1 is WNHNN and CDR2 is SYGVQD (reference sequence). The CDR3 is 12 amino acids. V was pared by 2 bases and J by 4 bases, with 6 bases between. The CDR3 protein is CASSENSYEQYF. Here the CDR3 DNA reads TGCGCCAGCAGTGAGAACTCTTACGAGCAGTACTTC.

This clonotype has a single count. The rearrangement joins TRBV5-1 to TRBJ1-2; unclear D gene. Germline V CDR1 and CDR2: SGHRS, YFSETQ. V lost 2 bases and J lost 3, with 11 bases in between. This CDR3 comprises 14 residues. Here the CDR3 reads CASSFAPEDYGYTF. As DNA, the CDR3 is TGCGCCAGCAGCTTCGCTCCAGAAGACTATGGCTACACCTTC.

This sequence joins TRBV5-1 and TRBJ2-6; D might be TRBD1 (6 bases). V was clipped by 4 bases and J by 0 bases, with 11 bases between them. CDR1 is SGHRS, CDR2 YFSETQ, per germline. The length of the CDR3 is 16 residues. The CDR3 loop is CASSQDSLSGANVLTF. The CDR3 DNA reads TGCGCCAGCAGCCAGGACAGCCTCTCTGGGGCCAACGTCCTGACTTTC.

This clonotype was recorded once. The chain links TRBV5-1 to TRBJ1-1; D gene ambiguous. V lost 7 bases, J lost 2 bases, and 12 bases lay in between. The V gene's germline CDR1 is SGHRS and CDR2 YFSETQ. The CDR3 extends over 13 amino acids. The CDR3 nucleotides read TGCGCCAGCCAACTCTTGGGAAACACTGAAGCTTTCTTT. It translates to CASQLLGNTEAFF.

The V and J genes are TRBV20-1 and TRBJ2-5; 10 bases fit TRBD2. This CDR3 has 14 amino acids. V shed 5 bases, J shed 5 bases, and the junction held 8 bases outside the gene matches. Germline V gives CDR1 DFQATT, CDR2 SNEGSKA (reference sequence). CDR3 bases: TGCAGTGCTGTAGCGGGGGGTTCCTGGGAGACCCAGTACTTC. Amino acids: CSAVAGGSWETQYF.

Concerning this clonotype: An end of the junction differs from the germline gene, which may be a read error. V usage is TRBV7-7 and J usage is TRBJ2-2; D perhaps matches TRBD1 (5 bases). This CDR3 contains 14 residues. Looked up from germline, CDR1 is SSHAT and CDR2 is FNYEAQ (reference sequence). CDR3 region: CASSLADSRGELFF. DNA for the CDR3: TGTGCTAGCAGCTTAGCTGACAGCCGAGGGGAGCTGTTTTTT.

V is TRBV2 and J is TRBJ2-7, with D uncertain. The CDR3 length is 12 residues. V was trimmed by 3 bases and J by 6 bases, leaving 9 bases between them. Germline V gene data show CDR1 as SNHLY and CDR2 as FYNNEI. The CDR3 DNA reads TGTGCCAGCAGTGAGATCCCCTCCGAGCAGTACTTC. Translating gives CASSEIPSEQYF.

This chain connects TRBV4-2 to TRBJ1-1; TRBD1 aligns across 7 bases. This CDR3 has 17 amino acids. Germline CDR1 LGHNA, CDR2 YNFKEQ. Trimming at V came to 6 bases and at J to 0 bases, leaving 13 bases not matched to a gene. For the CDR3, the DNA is TGTGCCAGCAGGCGACAACCGGGACAGATTATGAACACTGAAGCTTTCTTT. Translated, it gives CASRRQPGQIMNTEAFF.

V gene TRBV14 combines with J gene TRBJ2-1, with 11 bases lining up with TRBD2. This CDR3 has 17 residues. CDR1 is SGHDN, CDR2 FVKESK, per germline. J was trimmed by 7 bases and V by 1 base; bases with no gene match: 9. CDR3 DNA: TGTGCCAGCAGCCAAGCGAATAGCGGGGGGGCCAGGAATGAGCAGTTCTTC. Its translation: CASSQANSGGARNEQFF.

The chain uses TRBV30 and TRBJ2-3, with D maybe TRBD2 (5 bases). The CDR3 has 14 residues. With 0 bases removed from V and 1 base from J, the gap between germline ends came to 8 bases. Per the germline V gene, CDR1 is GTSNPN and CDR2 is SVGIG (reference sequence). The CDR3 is CAWSVPGGTDTQYF. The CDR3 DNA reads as TGTGCCTGGAGTGTACCCGGGGGCACAGATACGCAGTATTTT.

DNA for the CDR3: TGTGCCAGTAGTGGGTCAGCCCAAGAGACCCAGTACTTC. Translation gives CASSGSAQETQYF. V gene TRBV19 combines with J gene TRBJ2-5; D is ambiguous. Germline V lookup: CDR1 LNHDA, CDR2 SQIVND (reference sequence). V lost 5 bases and J 1 base, leaving 8 bases between the germline ends. CDR3 size: 13 residues.

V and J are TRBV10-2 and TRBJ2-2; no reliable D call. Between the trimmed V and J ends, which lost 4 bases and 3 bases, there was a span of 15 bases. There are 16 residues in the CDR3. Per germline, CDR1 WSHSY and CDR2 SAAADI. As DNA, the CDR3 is TGCGCCAGCAGTGGGAAGCTCAAGGTACACACCGGGGAGCTGTTTTTT. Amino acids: CASSGKLKVHTGELFF.

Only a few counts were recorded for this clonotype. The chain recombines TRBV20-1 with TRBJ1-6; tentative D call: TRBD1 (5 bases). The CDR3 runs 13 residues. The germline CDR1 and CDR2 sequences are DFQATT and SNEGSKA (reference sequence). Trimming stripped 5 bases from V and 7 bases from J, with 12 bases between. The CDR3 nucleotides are TGCAGTGCTTACCTGACAGAGAATTCACCCCTCCACTTT. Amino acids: CSAYLTENSPLHF.

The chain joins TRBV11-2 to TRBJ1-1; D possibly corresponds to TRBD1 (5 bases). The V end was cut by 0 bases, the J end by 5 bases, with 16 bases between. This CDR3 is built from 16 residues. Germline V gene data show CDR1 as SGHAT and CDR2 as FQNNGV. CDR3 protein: CASSLEFGKKGTEAFF. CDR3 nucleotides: TGTGCCAGCAGCTTAGAGTTTGGCAAAAAGGGGACTGAAGCTTTCTTT.

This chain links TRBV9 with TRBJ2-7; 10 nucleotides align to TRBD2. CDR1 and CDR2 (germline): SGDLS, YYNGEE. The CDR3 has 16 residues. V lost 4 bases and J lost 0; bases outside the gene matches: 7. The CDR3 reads CASSPSSGGRSYEQYF. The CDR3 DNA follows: TGTGCCAGCAGCCCCTCTAGCGGGGGTCGCTCCTACGAGCAGTACTTC.